What follows are 4 T cell receptor beta chains derived from one specimen sequenced in a study of cytomegalovirus exposure and HLA in healthy donors. This PCR relied on a set of 60 Vbeta primers and 13 Jbeta primers. The assay was immunoSEQ multiplex PCR, and TCRdb's table has in-frame clones only and misses some. Among about 80,000 clones listed, around 80% were seen once. The sample comprised PBMCs. Receptors were obtained from a woman aged 45 to 65 in good health and CMV-seropositive.

The chain couples TRBV11-3 to TRBJ2-5; TRBD1 matches 7 bases. Germline values: CDR1 SGHNT, CDR2 YENEEA. The CDR3 consists of 18 residues. Trimming removed 1 base from V and 4 bases from J; junction bases left unmatched: 15. The CDR3 sequence: CASSLADPGTDLGETQYF. CDR3 nucleotide sequence: TGTGCCAGCAGCTTAGCCGACCCCGGGACAGACTTGGGAGAGACCCAGTACTTC. The entire variable domain, with the rest obtained from reference TRBV11-3 and TRBJ2-5, is as follows: EAGVVQSPRYKIIEKKQPVAFWCNPISGHNTLYWYLQNLGQGPELLIRYENEEAVDDSQLPKDRFSAERLKGVDSTLKIQPAELGDSAVYLCASSLADPGTDLGETQYFGPGTRLLVL.

The rearrangement uses TRBV9 and TRBJ2-2; D is possibly TRBD2 (6 bases). The CDR3 runs to 14 residues. CDR1 SGDLS and CDR2 YYNGEE come from the germline V gene. Trimming removed 1 base from V and 5 bases from J, with 9 bases in between. CDR3 sequence: CASSVIGRTGELFF. The CDR3 DNA follows: TGTGCCAGCAGCGTAATTGGGAGGACCGGGGAGCTGTTTTTT.

Comments on this clone: One end of the junction varies from germline; a read error may be responsible. The chain is built from TRBV10-3 and TRBJ1-2; 9 nucleotides align to TRBD1. The length of the CDR3 is 15 residues. The germline CDR1 and CDR2 sequences are ENHRY and SYGVKD. CDR3 nucleotide sequence: TGTGCCAGCAGTACCCGGACAGGGGAGTTCTATGGCTACACCTTC. It is translated as CASSTRTGEFYGYTF.

V gene TRBV7-6 combines with J gene TRBJ2-3; TRBD2 might be the D (6 bases). V was pared by 1 base and J by 2 bases, with 10 bases between. This CDR3 comprises 15 residues. Germline loops: CDR1 SGHVS, CDR2 FNYEAQ. CDR3 sequence reads: CASSLVAEVTDTQYF. The CDR3 DNA follows: TGTGCCAGCAGCTTAGTAGCGGAGGTCACAGATACGCAGTATTTT.